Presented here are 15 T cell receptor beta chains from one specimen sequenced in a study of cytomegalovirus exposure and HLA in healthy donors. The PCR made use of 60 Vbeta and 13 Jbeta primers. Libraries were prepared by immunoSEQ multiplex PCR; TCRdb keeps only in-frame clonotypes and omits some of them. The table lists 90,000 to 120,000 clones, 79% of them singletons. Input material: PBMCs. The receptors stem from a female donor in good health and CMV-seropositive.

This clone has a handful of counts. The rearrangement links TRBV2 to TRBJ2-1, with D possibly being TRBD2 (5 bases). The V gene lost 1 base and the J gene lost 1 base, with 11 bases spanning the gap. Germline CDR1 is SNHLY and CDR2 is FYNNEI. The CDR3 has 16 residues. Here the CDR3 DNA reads TGTGCCAGCAGTGAAGGTGGGAGAGGATCCTACAATGAGCAGTTCTTC. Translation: CASSEGGRGSYNEQFF. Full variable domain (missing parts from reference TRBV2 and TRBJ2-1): EPEVTQTPSHQVTQMGQEVILRCVPISNHLYFYWYRQILGQKVEFLVSFYNNEISEKSEIFDDQFSVERPDGSNFTLKIRSTKLEDSAMYFCASSEGGRGSYNEQFFGPGTRLTVL.

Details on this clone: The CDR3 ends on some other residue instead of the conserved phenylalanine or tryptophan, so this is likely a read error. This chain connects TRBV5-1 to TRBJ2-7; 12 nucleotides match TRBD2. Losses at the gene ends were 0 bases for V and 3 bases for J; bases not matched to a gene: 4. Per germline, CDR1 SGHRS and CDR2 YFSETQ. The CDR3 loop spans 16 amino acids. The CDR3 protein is CASSLALAGGLYEQYL. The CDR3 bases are TGCGCCAGCAGCTTGGCCCTAGCGGGGGGGCTCTACGAGCAGTACCTC.

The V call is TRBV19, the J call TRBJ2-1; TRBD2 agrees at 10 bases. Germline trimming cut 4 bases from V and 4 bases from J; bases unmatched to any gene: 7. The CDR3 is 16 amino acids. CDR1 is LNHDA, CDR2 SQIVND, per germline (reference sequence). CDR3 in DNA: TGTGCCAGTAGTACGGAAGCGGGGGGGGTATACAATGAGCAGTTCTTC. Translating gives CASSTEAGGVYNEQFF.

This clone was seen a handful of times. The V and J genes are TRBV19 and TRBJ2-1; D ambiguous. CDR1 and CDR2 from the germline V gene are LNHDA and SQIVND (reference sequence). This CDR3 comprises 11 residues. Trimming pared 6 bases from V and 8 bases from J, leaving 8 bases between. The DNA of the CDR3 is TGTGCCAGTAGCCGTCGTGATGAGCAGTTCTTC. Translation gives CASSRRDEQFF.

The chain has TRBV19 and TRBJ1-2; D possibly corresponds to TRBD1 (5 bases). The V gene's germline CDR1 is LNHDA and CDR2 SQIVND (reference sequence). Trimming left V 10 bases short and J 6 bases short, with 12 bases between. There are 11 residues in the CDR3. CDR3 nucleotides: TGTGCCACCAGGGTTTCCCATGGCTACACCTTC. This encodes CATRVSHGYTF.

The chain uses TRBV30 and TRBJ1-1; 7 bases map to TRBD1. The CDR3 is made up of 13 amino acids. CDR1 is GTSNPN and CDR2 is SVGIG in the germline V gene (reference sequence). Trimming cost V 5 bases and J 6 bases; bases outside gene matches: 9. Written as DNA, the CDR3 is TGTGCCTGGGAAACAGGGGTAAGGGCTGAAGCTTTCTTT. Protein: CAWETGVRAEAFF.

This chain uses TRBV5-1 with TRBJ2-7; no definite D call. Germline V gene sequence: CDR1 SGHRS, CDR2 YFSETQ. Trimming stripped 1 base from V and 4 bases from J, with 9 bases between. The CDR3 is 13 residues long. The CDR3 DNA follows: TGCGCCAGCAGCTTGTCTACGGAGTACGAGCAGTACTTC. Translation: CASSLSTEYEQYF.

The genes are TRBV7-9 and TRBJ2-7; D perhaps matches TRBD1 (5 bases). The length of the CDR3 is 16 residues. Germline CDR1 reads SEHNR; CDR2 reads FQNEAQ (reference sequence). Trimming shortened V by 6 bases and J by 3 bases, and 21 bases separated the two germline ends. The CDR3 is CASSPTGSPRLYEQYF. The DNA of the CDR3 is TGTGCCAGCAGTCCAACAGGCTCCCCCCGCCTCTACGAGCAGTACTTC.

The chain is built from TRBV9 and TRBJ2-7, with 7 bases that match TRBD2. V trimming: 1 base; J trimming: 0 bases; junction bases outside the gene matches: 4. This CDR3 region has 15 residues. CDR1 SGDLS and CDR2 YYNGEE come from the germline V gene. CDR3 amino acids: CASSVNSGSSYEQYF. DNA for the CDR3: TGTGCCAGCAGCGTAAATAGCGGGTCCTCCTACGAGCAGTACTTC.

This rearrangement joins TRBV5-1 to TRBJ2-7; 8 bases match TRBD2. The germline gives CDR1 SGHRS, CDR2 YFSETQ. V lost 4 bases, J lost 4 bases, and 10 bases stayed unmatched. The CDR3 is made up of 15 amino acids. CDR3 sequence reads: CASSPASGRGYEQYF. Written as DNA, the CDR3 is TGCGCCAGCAGCCCAGCTAGCGGGCGTGGGTACGAGCAGTACTTC. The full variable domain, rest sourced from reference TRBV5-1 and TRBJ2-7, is KAGVTQTPRYLIKTRGQQVTLSCSPISGHRSVSWYQQTPGQGLQFLFEYFSETQRNKGNFPGRFSGRQFSNSRSEMNVSTLELGDSALYLCASSPASGRGYEQYFGPGTRLTVT.

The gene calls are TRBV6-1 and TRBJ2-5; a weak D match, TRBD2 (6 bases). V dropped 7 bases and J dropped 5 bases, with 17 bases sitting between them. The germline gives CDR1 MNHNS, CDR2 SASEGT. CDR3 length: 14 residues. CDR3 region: CASTAGRARETQYF. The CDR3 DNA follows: TGTGCCAGCACAGCGGGCAGAGCACGGGAGACCCAGTACTTC.

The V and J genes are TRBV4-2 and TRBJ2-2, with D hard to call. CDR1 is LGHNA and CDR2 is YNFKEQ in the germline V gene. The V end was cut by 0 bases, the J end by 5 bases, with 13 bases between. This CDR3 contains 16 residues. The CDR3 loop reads CASSQDMMASTGELFF. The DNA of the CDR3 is TGTGCCAGCAGCCAAGATATGATGGCTTCAACCGGGGAGCTGTTTTTT.

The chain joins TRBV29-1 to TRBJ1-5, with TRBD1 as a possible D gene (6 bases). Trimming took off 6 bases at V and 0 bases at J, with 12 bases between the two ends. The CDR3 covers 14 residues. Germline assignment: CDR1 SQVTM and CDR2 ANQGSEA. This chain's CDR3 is CSVAQGPSNQPQHF. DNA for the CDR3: TGCAGCGTCGCACAGGGCCCTAGCAATCAGCCCCAGCATTTT. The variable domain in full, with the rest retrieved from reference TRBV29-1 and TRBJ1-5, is SAVISQKPSRDICQRGTSLTIQCQVDSQVTMMFWYRQQPGQSLTLIATANQGSEATYESGFVIDKFPISRPNLTFSTLTVSNMSPEDSSIYLCSVAQGPSNQPQHFGDGTRLSIL.

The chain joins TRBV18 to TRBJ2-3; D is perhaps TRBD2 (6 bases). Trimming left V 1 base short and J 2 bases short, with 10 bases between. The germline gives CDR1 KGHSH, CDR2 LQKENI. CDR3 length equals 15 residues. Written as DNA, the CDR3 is TGTGCCAGCTCACCACGGGGGGACCCCACAGATACGCAGTATTTT. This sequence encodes CASSPRGDPTDTQYF.

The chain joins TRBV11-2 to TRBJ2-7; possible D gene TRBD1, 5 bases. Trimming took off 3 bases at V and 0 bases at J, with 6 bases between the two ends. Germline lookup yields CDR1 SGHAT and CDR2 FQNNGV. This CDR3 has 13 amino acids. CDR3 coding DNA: TGTGCCAGCAGCTTGGGGCACTCCTACGAGCAGTACTTC. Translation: CASSLGHSYEQYF. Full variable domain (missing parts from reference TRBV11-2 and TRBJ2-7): EAGVAQSPRYKIIEKRQSVAFWCNPISGHATLYWYQQILGQGPKLLIQFQNNGVVDDSQLPKDRFSAERLKGVDSTLKIQPAKLEDSAVYLCASSLGHSYEQYFGPGTRLTVT.